This T cell receptor beta chain was identified in a study of cytomegalovirus exposure and HLA in healthy donors. General study points: Many donors carried some public TCRs, although rarity characterized most TCR sequences. Cytomegalovirus-associated status was assigned to about 160 TCR beta chains. It was reportedly the case that the classifier diagnosed cytomegalovirus status with high specificity and sensitivity. A few of the chains that were CMV-associated were confirmed in vitro to be specific for CMV antigens.

Generated by immunoSEQ multiplex PCR, the TCRdb table keeps only in-frame clones and is missing some. The sample includes roughly 260,000 clones, 90% of them seen just once. As concerns this clone: The antigen remains unidentified.

Germline V gives CDR1 DFQATT, CDR2 SNEGSKA (reference sequence). This CDR3 contains 10 residues. Trimming removed 6 bases from V and 5 bases from J, with 7 bases in between. The rearrangement links TRBV20-1 to TRBJ2-5; no firm D call. The TCR comes from a woman younger than 35 in good health and CMV-seronegative. Material: PBMCs. The CDR3 is CSAARETQYF. CDR3 nucleotide sequence: TGCAGTGCAGCTAGGGAGACCCAGTACTTC.